This TCR beta chain appears in the sequencing data of a study of blood T cell repertoires in COVID-19. Study context: From the United States, Italy and Spain came samples of acute and convalescent COVID-19.

The germline gives CDR1 MDHEN, CDR2 SYDVKM. Trimming removed 6 bases from V and 8 bases from J; junction bases left unmatched: 6. The CDR3 sequence is 13 residues long. Participant-reported clinical history was the basis for cohort assignment. Shortly before study entry, within 2 weeks, exposed participants had met a COVID-19 case. Original processing methods: Estimation of nucleated cell counts relied on the amplification of reference gene primers. Libraries were prepared by immunoSEQ multiplex PCR; TCRdb keeps only in-frame clonotypes and omits some of them. V, J and clone size are taken as reported in that table, and D and trimming were inferred from the DNA itself. The data contain about 150,000 clones, 65% to 85% of them singletons.

Sequenced sample: PBMCs or T cells enriched from blood (not recorded which). The rearrangement links TRBV28 to TRBJ1-2, with 10 nucleotides matching TRBD1. This clonotype was sampled from a man aged 70 or older who had been exposed to COVID-19. Written as DNA, the CDR3 is TGTGCCAGCAGCCAAGGACAGGGGGTGGGCTACACCTTC. Protein sequence: CASSQGQGVGYTF.